This T cell receptor (beta chain) was recorded in a study of control samples from healthy donors and cancer patients. Assay used: immunoSEQ multiplex PCR; TCRdb lists only in-frame clones, some missing. Of 150,000 to 200,000 clones in the sample, around 94% were seen once. Germline V lookup: CDR1 SGHDT, CDR2 YYEEEE. Trimming cost V 3 bases and J 9 bases; bases outside gene matches: 12. The CDR3 loop spans 16 amino acids. This sequence joins TRBV5-6 and TRBJ1-6; 7 nucleotides align to TRBD1. The TCR originated in a woman aged 18-29 years in good health. Sequencing was carried out using blood. DNA for the CDR3: TGTGCCAGCAGCTACTATGGGACAGCGGCGGGTTCACCCCTCCACTTT. It translates to CASSYYGTAAGSPLHF.